These 12 T cell receptor beta chains share one sample of origin, sequenced in a study of blood T cell repertoires in COVID-19. The repertoire was sequenced with immunoSEQ multiplex PCR; TCRdb's copy has only in-frame clones and lacks some. Of under 30,000 clones in the sample, around nine tenths were seen once. Sequencing used peripheral blood. Every receptor here comes from a human donor in a cohort sampled during active COVID-19. The donor label of this sample is uncertain.

This clone was counted a single time. The gene calls are TRBV2 and TRBJ2-5, with TRBD1 matching 8 bases. The V and J ends lost 6 bases and 4 bases, in that order; junction bases with no gene match: 7. Germline CDR1 is SNHLY and CDR2 is FYNNEI. The CDR3 is 14 residues long. Here the CDR3 DNA reads TGTGCCAGCAGGGAGCGGACAGGGCGAGAGACCCAGTACTTC. Translated: CASRERTGRETQYF.

The chain carries TRBV28 and TRBJ2-7; weak D call: TRBD1 (5 bases). V lost 2 bases to trimming and J lost 3 bases, with 8 bases between them. Germline V gene lookup returns CDR1 MDHEN and CDR2 SYDVKM. This CDR3 contains 13 residues. The DNA of the CDR3 is TGTGCCAGCAGTTTACCAGGGCGCTACGAGCAGTACTTC. It specifies CASSLPGRYEQYF.

This chain joins TRBV14 and TRBJ2-1, with TRBD2 matching 7 bases. The CDR3 runs to 17 residues. J was trimmed by 4 bases and V by 0 bases; bases with no gene match: 9. The germline CDR1 and CDR2 sequences are SGHDN and FVKESK. The CDR3 protein is CASSQDRELARYNEQFF. The CDR3 DNA follows: TGTGCCAGCAGCCAAGATCGAGAACTAGCGAGGTACAATGAGCAGTTCTTC.

V usage is TRBV6-6 and J usage is TRBJ1-6; tentative D call: TRBD1 (6 bases). V gave up 4 bases and J gave up 11 bases, with 21 bases separating them. In germline, CDR1 is MNHNY, CDR2 SVGAGI (reference sequence). This CDR3 spans 16 amino acids. CDR3 DNA: TGTGCCAGCAGTTCCACGACCGCGGGGGCGAGTCCACCCCTCCACTTT. This encodes CASSSTTAGASPPLHF.

The chain uses TRBV19 and TRBJ2-7; 12 bases map to TRBD1. The V and J ends lost 8 bases and 7 bases, in that order; junction bases with no gene match: 9. The CDR3 sequence is 14 residues long. Germline CDR1 is LNHDA and CDR2 is SQIVND (reference sequence). This CDR3 is CASSPGTGGEEQYF. As DNA, the CDR3 is TGTGCCAGTTCCCCCGGGACAGGGGGCGAGGAGCAGTACTTC.

J is TRBJ1-1 and V is TRBV2; 8 bases align to TRBD1. After removal of 4 bases from V and 5 bases from J, the junction contained 3 bases not matched to a gene. Germline lookup yields CDR1 SNHLY and CDR2 FYNNEI. This CDR3 is 13 amino acids long. The CDR3 DNA follows: TGTGCCAGCAGTGGACAGGGGAGTACTGAAGCTTTCTTT. Translating gives CASSGQGSTEAFF.

The chain couples TRBV7-2 to TRBJ1-5, with TRBD1 as a possible D gene (6 bases). Trimming stripped 3 bases from V and 8 bases from J, with 8 bases between. This CDR3 has 12 amino acids. The germline V gene encodes CDR1 SGHTA and CDR2 FQGNSA. DNA of the CDR3: TGTGCCAGCAGCTTGCCAGGGGAGCCCCAGCATTTT. Protein product: CASSLPGEPQHF.

The chain recombines TRBV6-1 with TRBJ1-3; 7 bases match TRBD1. Germline loops: CDR1 MNHNS, CDR2 SASEGT. The CDR3 length is 15 residues. Trimming took 6 bases from V and 0 from J; bases not matched to a gene: 5. This CDR3 is CASSLGTVSGNTIYF. CDR3 in DNA: TGTGCCAGCAGCCTGGGGACAGTCTCTGGAAACACCATATATTTT.

This rearrangement joins TRBV5-1 to TRBJ2-1; 10 bases are a match to TRBD2. Looked up from germline, CDR1 is SGHRS and CDR2 is YFSETQ. This CDR3 has 15 amino acids. Trimming cost V 4 bases and J 5 bases; bases outside gene matches: 6. CDR3 DNA sequence: TGCGCCAGCAGCGTAGGGACTAGCGAAGACAATGAGCAGTTCTTC. Translated, it gives CASSVGTSEDNEQFF.

This chain connects TRBV5-4 to TRBJ1-1; no reliable D call. Germline values: CDR1 SGHNT, CDR2 YYREEE (reference sequence). V was clipped by 4 bases and J by 2 bases, with 9 bases between them. This CDR3 is 13 amino acids long. CDR3 residues: CASSAGSNTEAFF. The CDR3 DNA reads TGTGCCAGCAGCGCCGGGTCCAACACTGAAGCTTTCTTT.

The chain couples TRBV5-1 to TRBJ2-2; D gene ambiguous. The CDR3 runs 15 residues. Trimming took off 0 bases at V and 4 bases at J, with 10 bases between the two ends. Germline V CDR1 and CDR2: SGHRS, YFSETQ. The CDR3 region is CASSLVQLGTGELFF. In nucleotides, the CDR3 is TGCGCCAGCAGCTTGGTACAGCTGGGCACCGGGGAGCTGTTTTTT.

The CDR3, as DNA: TGCGCCAGCAGCTTGGGGTCCGGGACTTACTACAATGAGCAGTTCTTC. Translated, it gives CASSLGSGTYYNEQFF. The V gene is TRBV5-1, the J gene TRBJ2-1, with D possibly matching TRBD2 (6 bases). Germline V gene sequence: CDR1 SGHRS, CDR2 YFSETQ. This CDR3 region has 16 residues. V lost 0 bases and J lost 3, with 13 bases in between.